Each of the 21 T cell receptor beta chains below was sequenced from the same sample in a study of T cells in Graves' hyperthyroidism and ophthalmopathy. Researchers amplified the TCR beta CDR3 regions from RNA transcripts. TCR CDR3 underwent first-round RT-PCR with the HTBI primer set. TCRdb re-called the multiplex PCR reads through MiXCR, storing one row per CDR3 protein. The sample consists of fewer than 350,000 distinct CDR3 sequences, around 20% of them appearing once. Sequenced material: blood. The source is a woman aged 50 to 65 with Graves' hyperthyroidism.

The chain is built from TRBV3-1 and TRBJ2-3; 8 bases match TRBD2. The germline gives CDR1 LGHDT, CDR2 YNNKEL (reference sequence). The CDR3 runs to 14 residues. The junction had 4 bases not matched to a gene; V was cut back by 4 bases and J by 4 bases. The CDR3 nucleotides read TGTGCCAGCAGCCCGACTAGCGTCCCAGATACGCAGTATTTT. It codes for CASSPTSVPDTQYF.

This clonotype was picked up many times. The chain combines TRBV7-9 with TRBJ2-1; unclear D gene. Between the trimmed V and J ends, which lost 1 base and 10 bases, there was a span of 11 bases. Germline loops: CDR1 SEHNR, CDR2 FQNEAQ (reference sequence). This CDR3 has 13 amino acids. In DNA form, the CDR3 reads TGTGCCAGCAGCTTAGTTTTAACGGCGGAGCAGTTCTTC. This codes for CASSLVLTAEQFF.

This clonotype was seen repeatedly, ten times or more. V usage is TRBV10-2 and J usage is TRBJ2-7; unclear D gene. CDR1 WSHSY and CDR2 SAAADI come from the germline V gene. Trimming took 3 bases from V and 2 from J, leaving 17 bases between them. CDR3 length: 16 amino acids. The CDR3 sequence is CASSDPNTLLPYEQYF. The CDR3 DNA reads TGCGCCAGCAGTGACCCAAACACTTTGCTTCCCTACGAGCAGTACTTC.

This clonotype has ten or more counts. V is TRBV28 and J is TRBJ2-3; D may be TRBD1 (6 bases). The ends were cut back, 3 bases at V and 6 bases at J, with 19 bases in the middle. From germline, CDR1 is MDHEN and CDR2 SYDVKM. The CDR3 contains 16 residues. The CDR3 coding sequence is TGTGCCAGCAGTTTGTGGGGGCAGGGGAAGGTGGATACGCAGTATTTT. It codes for CASSLWGQGKVDTQYF.

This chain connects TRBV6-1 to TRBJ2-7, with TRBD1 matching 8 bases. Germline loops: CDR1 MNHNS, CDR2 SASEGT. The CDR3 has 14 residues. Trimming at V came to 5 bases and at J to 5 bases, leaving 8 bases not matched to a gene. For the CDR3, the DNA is TGTGCCAGCAGTATCCGACAGGGGAGGAACGAGCAGTACTTC. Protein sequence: CASSIRQGRNEQYF.

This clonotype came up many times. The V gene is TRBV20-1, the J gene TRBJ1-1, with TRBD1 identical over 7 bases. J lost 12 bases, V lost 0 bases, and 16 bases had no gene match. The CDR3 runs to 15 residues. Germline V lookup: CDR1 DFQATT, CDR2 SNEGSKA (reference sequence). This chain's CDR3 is CSARDPQKGQVTTFF. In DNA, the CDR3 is TGCAGTGCTAGAGATCCCCAAAAAGGACAGGTTACGACTTTCTTT.

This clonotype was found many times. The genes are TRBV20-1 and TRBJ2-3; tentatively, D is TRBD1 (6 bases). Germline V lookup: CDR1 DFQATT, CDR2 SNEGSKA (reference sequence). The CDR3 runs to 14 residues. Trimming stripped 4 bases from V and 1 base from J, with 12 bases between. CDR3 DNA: TGCAGTGCTATCCGGGACACCCGCACAGATACGCAGTATTTT. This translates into CSAIRDTRTDTQYF.

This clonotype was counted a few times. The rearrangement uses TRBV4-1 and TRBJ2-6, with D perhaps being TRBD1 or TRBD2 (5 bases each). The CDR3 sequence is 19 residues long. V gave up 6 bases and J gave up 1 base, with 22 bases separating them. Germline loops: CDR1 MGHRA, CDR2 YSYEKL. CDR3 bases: TGCGCCAGCAGAGCGGAGGACGGGGCATCAACTTCTGGGGCCAACGTCCTGACTTTC. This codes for CASRAEDGASTSGANVLTF.

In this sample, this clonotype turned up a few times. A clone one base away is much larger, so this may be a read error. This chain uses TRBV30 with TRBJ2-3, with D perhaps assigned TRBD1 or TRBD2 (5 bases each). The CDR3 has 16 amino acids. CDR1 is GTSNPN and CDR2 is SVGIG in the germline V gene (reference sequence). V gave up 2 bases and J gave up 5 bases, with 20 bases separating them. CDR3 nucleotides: TGTGCCTGGAGTCCCCCGGGACCGGTCGCATTAGATACGCAGTATTTT. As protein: CAWSPPGPVALDTQYF.

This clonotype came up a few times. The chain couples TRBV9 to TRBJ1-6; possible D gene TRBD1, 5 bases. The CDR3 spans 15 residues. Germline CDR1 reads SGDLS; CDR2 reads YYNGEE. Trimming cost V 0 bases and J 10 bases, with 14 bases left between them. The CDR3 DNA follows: TGTGCCAGCAGCGTAGCCGAGACAAGGGACTCACCCCTCCACTTT. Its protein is CASSVAETRDSPLHF.

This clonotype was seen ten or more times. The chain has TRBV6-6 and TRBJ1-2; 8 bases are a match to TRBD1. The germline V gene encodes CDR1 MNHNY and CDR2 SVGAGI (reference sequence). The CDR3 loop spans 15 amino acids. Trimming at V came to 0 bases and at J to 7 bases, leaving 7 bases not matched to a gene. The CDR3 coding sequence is TGTGCCAGCAGTTACTCCCCCGACAGGGGAATTGGCTACACCTTC. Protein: CASSYSPDRGIGYTF.

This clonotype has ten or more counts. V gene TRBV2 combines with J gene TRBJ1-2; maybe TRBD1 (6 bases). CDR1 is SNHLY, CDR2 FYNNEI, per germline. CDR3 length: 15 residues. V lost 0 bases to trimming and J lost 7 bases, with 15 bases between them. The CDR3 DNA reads TGTGCCAGCAGTGAAGCGGGGGGCCATCTGAGTGGCTACACCTTC. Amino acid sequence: CASSEAGGHLSGYTF.

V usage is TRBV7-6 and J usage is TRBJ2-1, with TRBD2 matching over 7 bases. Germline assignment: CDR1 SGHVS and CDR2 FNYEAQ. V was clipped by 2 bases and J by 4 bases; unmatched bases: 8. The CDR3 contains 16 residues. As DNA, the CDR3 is TGTGCCAGCAGCTTACGATCTAGCGGTCCATACAATGAGCAGTTCTTC. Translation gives CASSLRSSGPYNEQFF.

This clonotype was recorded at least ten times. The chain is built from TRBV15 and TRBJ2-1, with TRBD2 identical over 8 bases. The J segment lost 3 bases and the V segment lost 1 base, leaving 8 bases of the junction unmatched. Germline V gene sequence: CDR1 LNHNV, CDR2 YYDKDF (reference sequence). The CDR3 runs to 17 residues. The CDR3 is CATSRGRSTSGYNEQFF. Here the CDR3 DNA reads TGTGCCACCAGCAGAGGCCGGTCTACTAGCGGCTACAATGAGCAGTTCTTC.

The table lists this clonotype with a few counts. The CDR3 is CAWGLPSYEQYF. In nucleotides, the CDR3 is TGTGCCTGGGGGCTTCCGTCCTACGAGCAGTACTTC. The chain has TRBV30 and TRBJ2-7; no clear D. The CDR3 totals 12 residues. The germline V gene encodes CDR1 GTSNPN and CDR2 SVGIG (reference sequence). V shed 5 bases and J shed 1 base, with 9 bases lying between them.

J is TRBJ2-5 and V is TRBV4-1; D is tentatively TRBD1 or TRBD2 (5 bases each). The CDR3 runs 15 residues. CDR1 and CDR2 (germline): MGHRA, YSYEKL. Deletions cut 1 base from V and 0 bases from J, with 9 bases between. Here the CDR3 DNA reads TGCGCCAGCAGCCAAGCGGGGACCAACCAAGAGACCCAGTACTTC. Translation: CASSQAGTNQETQYF.

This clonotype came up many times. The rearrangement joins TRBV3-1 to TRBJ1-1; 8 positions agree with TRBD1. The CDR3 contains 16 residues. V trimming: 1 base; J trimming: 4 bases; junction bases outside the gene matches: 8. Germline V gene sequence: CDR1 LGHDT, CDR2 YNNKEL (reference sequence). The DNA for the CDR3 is TGTGCCAGCAGCCAAGGGACAGGGAATATGGGCACTGAAGCTTTCTTT. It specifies CASSQGTGNMGTEAFF.

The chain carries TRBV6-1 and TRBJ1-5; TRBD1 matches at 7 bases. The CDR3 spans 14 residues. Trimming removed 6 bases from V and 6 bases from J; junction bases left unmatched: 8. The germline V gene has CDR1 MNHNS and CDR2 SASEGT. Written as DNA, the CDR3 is TGTGCCAGCAGCGCGGACAGGTCGCGTCAGCCCCAGCATTTT. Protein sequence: CASSADRSRQPQHF.

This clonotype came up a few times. The CDR3 protein is CASNLRSSGANVLTF. DNA of the CDR3: TGTGCCAGCAACTTACGGTCCTCTGGGGCCAACGTCCTGACTTTC. The chain joins TRBV6-2 or TRBV6-3 to TRBJ2-6; D ambiguous. Germline V gives CDR1 MNHEY, CDR2 SVGEGT. This CDR3 has 15 amino acids. The V end was cut by 7 bases, the J end by 0 bases, with 10 bases between.

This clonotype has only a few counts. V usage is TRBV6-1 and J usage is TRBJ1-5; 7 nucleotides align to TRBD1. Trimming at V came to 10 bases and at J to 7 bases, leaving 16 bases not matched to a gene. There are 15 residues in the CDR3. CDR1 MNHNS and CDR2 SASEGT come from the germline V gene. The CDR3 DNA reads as TGTGCCACCAATGAACAGGGGCGATCGCTCCAGCCCCAGCATTTT. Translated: CATNEQGRSLQPQHF.

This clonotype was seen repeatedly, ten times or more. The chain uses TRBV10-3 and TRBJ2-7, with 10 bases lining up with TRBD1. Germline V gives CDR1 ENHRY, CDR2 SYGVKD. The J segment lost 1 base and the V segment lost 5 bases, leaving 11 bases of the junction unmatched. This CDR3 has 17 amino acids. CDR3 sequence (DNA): TGTGCCATCAGTAAAAGCTTACCGGGACAGGGGTCCTACGAGCAGTACTTC. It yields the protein CAISKSLPGQGSYEQYF.